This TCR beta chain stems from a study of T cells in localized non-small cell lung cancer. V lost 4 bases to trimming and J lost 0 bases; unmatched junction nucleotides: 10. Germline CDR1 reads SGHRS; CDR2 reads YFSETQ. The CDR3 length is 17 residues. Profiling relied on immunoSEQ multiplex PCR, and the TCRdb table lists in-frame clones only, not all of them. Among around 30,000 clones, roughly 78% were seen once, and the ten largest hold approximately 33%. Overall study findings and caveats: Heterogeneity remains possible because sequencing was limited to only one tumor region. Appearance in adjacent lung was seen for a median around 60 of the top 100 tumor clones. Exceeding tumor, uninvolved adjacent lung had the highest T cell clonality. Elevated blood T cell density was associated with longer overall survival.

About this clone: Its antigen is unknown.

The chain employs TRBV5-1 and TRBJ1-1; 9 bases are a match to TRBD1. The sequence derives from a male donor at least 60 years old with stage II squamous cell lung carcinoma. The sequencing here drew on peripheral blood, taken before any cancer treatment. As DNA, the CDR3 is TGCGCCAGCAGCCCCGGGACAGGGATGAACTTGAACACTGAAGCTTTCTTT. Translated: CASSPGTGMNLNTEAFF.